The 21 T cell receptor beta chains in this list originate from one sample, sequenced in a study of identical twins (dated by TCRdb to 2016 to 2018). Receptors were amplified or captured by 5' RACE. The run used an Illumina HiSeq 2000. TCRdb reprocessed the public reads (quality trimming at Q25 with fastp, clone calling with MiXCR) and kept in-frame beta chains. Every distinct CDR3 protein forms one entry, paired with its most common genes and DNA. The sample table lists about 1.7 million distinct CDR3 sequences, less than 35% of them with a count of one. The ten largest make up more than 0.25% of the sample. The sequencing input was cord blood. The receptors shown here come from a newborn girl in good health.

The chain joins TRBV3-1 to TRBJ1-2; a possible D gene is TRBD1 (6 bases). The germline CDR1 and CDR2 sequences are LGHDT and YNNKEL (reference sequence). Trimming left V 5 bases short and J 3 bases short, with 16 bases between. There are 15 residues in the CDR3. Written as DNA, the CDR3 is TGTGCCAGCAGCGGATATAGACAGGCAGACTATGGCTACACCTTC. Encoded protein: CASSGYRQADYGYTF.

The chain couples TRBV3-1 to TRBJ1-2; D call uncertain. The germline V gene has CDR1 LGHDT and CDR2 YNNKEL (reference sequence). Trimming took 3 bases from V and 6 from J, leaving 14 bases between them. The CDR3 has 14 residues. The CDR3 DNA reads as TGTGCCAGCAGCCATGGGAACAGTTTAAATGGCTACACCTTC. This encodes CASSHGNSLNGYTF.

This rearrangement joins TRBV5-5 to TRBJ1-1; 9 bases map to TRBD1. This CDR3 spans 16 amino acids. From germline, CDR1 is SGHKS and CDR2 YYEKEE (reference sequence). Trimming took 4 bases from V and 0 from J; bases not matched to a gene: 7. The CDR3 nucleotides read TGTGCCAGCAGCCCAGGACAGGGGATTATGAACACTGAAGCTTTCTTT. Translation gives CASSPGQGIMNTEAFF.

V is TRBV6-1 and J is TRBJ1-1; TRBD1 matches at 9 bases. Trimming removed 1 base from V and 0 bases from J; junction bases left unmatched: 6. This CDR3 region has 17 residues. Germline CDR1 is MNHNS and CDR2 is SASEGT. The CDR3 DNA follows: TGTGCCAGCAGTGAAGAGGGACAGGGAGGGGTGAACACTGAAGCTTTCTTT. Protein: CASSEEGQGGVNTEAFF.

Many counts were recorded for this clonotype. This CDR3 reads CASSLGLAVITGDTQYF. Written as DNA, the CDR3 is TGTGCCAGCAGCTTAGGCCTAGCGGTAATTACCGGAGATACGCAGTATTTT. The chain couples TRBV7-2 to TRBJ2-3; 7 bases line up with TRBD2. V was clipped by 1 base and J by 5 bases; unmatched bases: 12. The CDR3 covers 17 residues. Germline V lookup: CDR1 SGHTA, CDR2 FQGNSA.

The chain joins TRBV6-5 to TRBJ2-7; D unresolved. V lost 0 bases and J lost 1, with 10 bases in between. CDR1 is MNHEY, CDR2 SVGAGI, per germline. The CDR3 covers 15 residues. CDR3 in amino acids: CASSYSGPLSYEQYF. The CDR3 DNA sequence: TGTGCCAGCAGTTACTCGGGCCCTCTGTCCTACGAGCAGTACTTC.

In the case of this clonotype: One end of the junction varies from germline; a read error may be responsible. The chain links TRBV2 to TRBJ2-4, with 9 positions matching TRBD2. This CDR3 spans 17 amino acids. The germline V gene has CDR1 SNHLY and CDR2 FYNNEI. The CDR3 DNA sequence: TGTGCCAGCAGCGAAACAAGCGGGGGGTTGGGAAAAAACACTCAGTACTTC. Protein product: CASSETSGGLGKNTQYF.

This clonotype was seen repeatedly, ten times or more. The DNA of the CDR3 is TGCGCCAGCAGCTTCAGCGGGGGGGCTGCAGATACGCAGTATTTT. Protein sequence: CASSFSGGAADTQYF. The V gene is TRBV5-1, the J gene TRBJ2-3; 10 positions agree with TRBD2. CDR3 length: 15 residues. With V trimmed by 2 bases and J by 4 bases, 4 bases remained unmatched. Germline V gene sequence: CDR1 SGHRS, CDR2 YFSETQ.

The CDR3 spells CASSLRGDGEAFF. As DNA, the CDR3 is TGTGCCAGTAGTCTCAGGGGAGACGGTGAAGCTTTCTTT. The chain is built from TRBV19 and TRBJ1-1; possible D gene TRBD1, 6 bases. Per germline, CDR1 LNHDA and CDR2 SQIVND (reference sequence). The CDR3 length is 13 residues. The V end was cut by 5 bases, the J end by 7 bases, with 14 bases between.

The V and J genes are TRBV20-1 and TRBJ1-5, with D unclear. V gave up 2 bases and J gave up 0 bases, with 14 bases separating them. Germline V gene sequence: CDR1 DFQATT, CDR2 SNEGSKA (reference sequence). There are 16 residues in the CDR3. The CDR3 is CSARPRGGSSNQPQHF. CDR3 sequence (DNA): TGCAGTGCTAGACCCCGAGGAGGGTCTAGCAATCAGCCCCAGCATTTT.

This rearrangement joins TRBV3-1 to TRBJ2-5; D is unresolved. CDR3 length equals 12 residues. Germline-derived CDR1 and CDR2 are LGHDT and YNNKEL (reference sequence). Between the trimmed V and J ends, which lost 0 bases and 11 bases, there was a span of 10 bases. CDR3 loop: CASSQDVGEQYF. The CDR3 DNA reads TGTGCCAGCAGCCAAGATGTTGGTGAGCAGTACTTC.

The rearrangement links TRBV5-1 to TRBJ2-7; perhaps TRBD1 as D (5 bases). This CDR3 has 13 residues. V gave up 5 bases and J gave up 2 bases, with 11 bases separating them. In germline, CDR1 is SGHRS, CDR2 YFSETQ. DNA of the CDR3: TGCGCCAGCAGGGGAAGACAGCCCTACGAGCAGTACTTC. Protein sequence: CASRGRQPYEQYF. Using reference TRBV5-1 and TRBJ2-7 for the parts outside the CDR3, the full variable domain is KAGVTQTPRYLIKTRGQQVTLSCSPISGHRSVSWYQQTPGQGLQFLFEYFSETQRNKGNFPGRFSGRQFSNSRSEMNVSTLELGDSALYLCASRGRQPYEQYFGPGTRLTVT.

The rearrangement links TRBV4-2 to TRBJ2-5; D may correspond to TRBD1 or TRBD2 (5 bases each). The ends were cut back, 1 base at V and 5 bases at J, with 14 bases in the middle. The CDR3 spans 15 residues. The V gene's germline CDR1 is LGHNA and CDR2 YNFKEQ. This chain's CDR3 is CASSQVEGRAETQYF. Written as DNA, the CDR3 is TGTGCCAGCAGCCAAGTTGAGGGCAGGGCGGAGACCCAGTACTTC.

This clonotype was counted at least ten times. V usage is TRBV29-1 and J usage is TRBJ2-7, with TRBD1 matching 9 bases. The V segment lost 4 bases and the J segment 5 bases; nucleotides outside the gene matches: 3. The CDR3 has 12 amino acids. CDR1 is SQVTM, CDR2 ANQGSEA, per germline. CDR3 sequence reads: CSVGGQGHEQYF. CDR3 sequence (DNA): TGCAGCGTTGGGGGACAGGGTCACGAGCAGTACTTC.

This clonotype was counted only a few times. The chain recombines TRBV6-6 with TRBJ1-1, with a weak D call TRBD1 (6 bases). The CDR3 consists of 12 residues. Germline V gene sequence: CDR1 MNHNY, CDR2 SVGAGI (reference sequence). The V gene lost 0 bases and the J gene lost 8 bases, with 7 bases spanning the gap. DNA for the CDR3: TGTGCCAGCAGTTACTCTCAGGGGGAAGCTTTCTTT. Residues: CASSYSQGEAFF.

This clonotype was detected only a few times. V and J are TRBV6-1 and TRBJ1-1, with 7 bases that match TRBD1. The CDR3 contains 15 residues. The ends lost 6 bases at V and 2 bases at J; junction bases unmatched: 9. CDR1 and CDR2 from the germline V gene are MNHNS and SASEGT. CDR3 sequence: CASRAGGQINTEAFF. In nucleotides, the CDR3 is TGTGCCAGCAGAGCCGGGGGACAGATCAACACTGAAGCTTTCTTT.

The rearrangement uses TRBV24-1 and TRBJ2-1; 8 bases agree with TRBD2. The germline gives CDR1 KGHDR, CDR2 SFDVKD. V gave up 5 bases and J gave up 4 bases; unmatched junction bases: 6. The CDR3 has 15 amino acids. The CDR3 nucleotides read TGTGCCACCAGTGTAGGCGGGGGGCCTTACAATGAGCAGTTCTTC. It is translated as CATSVGGGPYNEQFF.

This chain connects TRBV30 to TRBJ1-5; 7 nucleotides match TRBD1. With V trimmed by 7 bases and J by 2 bases, 2 bases remained unmatched. The CDR3 loop spans 12 amino acids. Germline CDR1 and CDR2: GTSNPN and SVGIG (reference sequence). The CDR3 reads CAYDRGNQPQHF. The CDR3, as DNA: TGTGCCTACGACAGGGGCAATCAGCCCCAGCATTTT.

The chain combines TRBV6-1 with TRBJ1-6, with D perhaps matching TRBD1 (6 bases). The CDR3 is 13 amino acids. The V gene's germline CDR1 is MNHNS and CDR2 SASEGT. V lost 8 bases to trimming and J lost 10 bases, with 15 bases between them. Written as DNA, the CDR3 is TGTGCCAGCCACAGGGATATTGTCTCACCCCTCCACTTT. It is translated as CASHRDIVSPLHF.

This clonotype was seen a few times. The chain joins TRBV6-1 to TRBJ1-4, with D unclear. With 1 base removed from V and 3 bases from J, the gap between germline ends came to 18 bases. In germline, CDR1 is MNHNS, CDR2 SASEGT. The CDR3 is 18 residues long. The CDR3, as DNA: TGTGCCAGCAGTGAAGGGACCCGGGGAAGGCTGGCTAATGAAAAACTGTTTTTT. Its translation: CASSEGTRGRLANEKLFF.

There are a few counts of this clonotype. This chain links TRBV29-1 with TRBJ2-7, with D perhaps matching TRBD1 (6 bases). Germline V CDR1 and CDR2: SQVTM, ANQGSEA. Trimming removed 7 bases at V and 3 bases at J, with 19 bases between. The CDR3 has 14 residues. The CDR3, as DNA: TGCAGCGCATGGCCTTTCAGGGGTCACTACGAGCAGTACTTC. Translation: CSAWPFRGHYEQYF.